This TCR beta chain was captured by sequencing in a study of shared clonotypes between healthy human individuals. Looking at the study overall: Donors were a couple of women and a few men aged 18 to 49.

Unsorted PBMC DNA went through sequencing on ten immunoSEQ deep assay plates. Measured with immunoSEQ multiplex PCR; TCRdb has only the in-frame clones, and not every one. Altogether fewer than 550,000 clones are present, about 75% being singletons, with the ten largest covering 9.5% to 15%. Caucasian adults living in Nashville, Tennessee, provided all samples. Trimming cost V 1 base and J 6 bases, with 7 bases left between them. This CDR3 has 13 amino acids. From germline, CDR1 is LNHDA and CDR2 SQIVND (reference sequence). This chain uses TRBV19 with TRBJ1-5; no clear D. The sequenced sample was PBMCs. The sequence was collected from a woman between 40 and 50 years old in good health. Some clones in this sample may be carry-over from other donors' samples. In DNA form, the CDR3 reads TGTGCCAGTAGTATAGGGAGCGGTCAGCCCCAGCATTTT. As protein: CASSIGSGQPQHF.